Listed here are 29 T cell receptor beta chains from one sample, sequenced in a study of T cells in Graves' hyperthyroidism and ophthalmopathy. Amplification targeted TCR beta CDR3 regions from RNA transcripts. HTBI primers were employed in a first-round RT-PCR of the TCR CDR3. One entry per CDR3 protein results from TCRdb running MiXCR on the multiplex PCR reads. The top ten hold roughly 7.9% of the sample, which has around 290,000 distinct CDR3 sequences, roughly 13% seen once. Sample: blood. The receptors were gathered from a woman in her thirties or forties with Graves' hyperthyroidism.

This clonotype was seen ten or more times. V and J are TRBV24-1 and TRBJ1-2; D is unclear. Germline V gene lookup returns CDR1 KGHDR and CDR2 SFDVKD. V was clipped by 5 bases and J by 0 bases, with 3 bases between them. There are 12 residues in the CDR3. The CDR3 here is CATSVANYGYTF. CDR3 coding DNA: TGTGCCACCAGTGTTGCTAACTATGGCTACACCTTC.

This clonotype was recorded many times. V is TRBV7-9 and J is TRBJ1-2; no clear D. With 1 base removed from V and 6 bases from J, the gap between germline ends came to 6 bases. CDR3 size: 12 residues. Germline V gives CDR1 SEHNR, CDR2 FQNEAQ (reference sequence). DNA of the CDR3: TGTGCCAGCAGCTTAGACGCTAATGGCTACACCTTC. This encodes CASSLDANGYTF.

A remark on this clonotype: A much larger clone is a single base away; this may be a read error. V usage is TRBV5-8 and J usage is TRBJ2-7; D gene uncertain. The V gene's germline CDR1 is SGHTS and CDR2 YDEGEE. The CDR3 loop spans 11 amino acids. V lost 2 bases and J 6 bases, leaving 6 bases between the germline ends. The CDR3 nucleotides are TGTGCCAGCAGCTTATTTGTCGAGCAGTACTTC. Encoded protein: CASSLFVEQYF.

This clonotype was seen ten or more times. Here the CDR3 reads CATSDPQWNTEAFF. CDR3 nucleotides: TGTGCCACCAGTGACCCTCAGTGGAACACTGAAGCTTTCTTT. This chain joins TRBV24-1 and TRBJ1-1, with no clear D. The germline V and J ends were trimmed by 4 bases and 1 base, with 9 bases remaining between them. The CDR3 extends over 14 amino acids. From germline, CDR1 is KGHDR and CDR2 SFDVKD.

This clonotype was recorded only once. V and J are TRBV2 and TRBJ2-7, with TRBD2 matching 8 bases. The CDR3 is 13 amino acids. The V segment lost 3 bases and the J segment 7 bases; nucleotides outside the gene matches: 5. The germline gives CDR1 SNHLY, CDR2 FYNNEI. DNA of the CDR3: TGTGCCAGCAGTGATCCCCGCGGGGGGGAGCAGTACTTC. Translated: CASSDPRGGEQYF.

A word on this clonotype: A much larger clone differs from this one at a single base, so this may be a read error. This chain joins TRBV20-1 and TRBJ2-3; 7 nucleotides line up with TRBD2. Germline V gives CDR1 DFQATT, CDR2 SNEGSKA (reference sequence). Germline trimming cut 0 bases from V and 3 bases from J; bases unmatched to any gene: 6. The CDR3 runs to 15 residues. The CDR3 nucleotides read TGCAGTGCTAGAGATAGCCAGCGGGGTACAGATACGCAGTATTTT. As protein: CSARDSQRGTDTQYF.

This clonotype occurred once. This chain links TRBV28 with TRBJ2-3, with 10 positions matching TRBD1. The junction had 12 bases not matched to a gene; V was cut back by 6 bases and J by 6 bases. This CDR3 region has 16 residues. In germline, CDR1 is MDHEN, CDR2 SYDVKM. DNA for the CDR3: TGTGCCAGCAGGTCCGGGACAGGGGTACCTTCGGATACGCAGTATTTT. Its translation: CASRSGTGVPSDTQYF.

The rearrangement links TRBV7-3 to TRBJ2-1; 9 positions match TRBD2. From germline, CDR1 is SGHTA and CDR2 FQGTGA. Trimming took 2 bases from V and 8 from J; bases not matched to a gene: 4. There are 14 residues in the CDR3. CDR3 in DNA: TGTGCCAGCAGCTTAGCGGGAGGGATGGATGAGCAGTTCTTC. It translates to CASSLAGGMDEQFF.

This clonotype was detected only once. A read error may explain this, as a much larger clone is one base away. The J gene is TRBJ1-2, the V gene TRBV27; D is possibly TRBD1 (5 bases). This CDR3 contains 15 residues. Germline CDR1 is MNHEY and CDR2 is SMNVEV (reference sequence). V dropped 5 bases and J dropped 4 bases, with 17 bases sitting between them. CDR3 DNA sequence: TGTGCCAGCAGTCCCACGGAGGACATCTTCTATGGCTACACCTTC. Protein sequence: CASSPTEDIFYGYTF.

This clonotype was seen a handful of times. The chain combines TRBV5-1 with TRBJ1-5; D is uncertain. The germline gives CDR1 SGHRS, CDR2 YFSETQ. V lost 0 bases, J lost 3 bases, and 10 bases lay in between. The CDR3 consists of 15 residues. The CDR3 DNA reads TGCGCCAGCAGCTTGGGAGGGCAGACCAATCAGCCCCAGCATTTT. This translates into CASSLGGQTNQPQHF.

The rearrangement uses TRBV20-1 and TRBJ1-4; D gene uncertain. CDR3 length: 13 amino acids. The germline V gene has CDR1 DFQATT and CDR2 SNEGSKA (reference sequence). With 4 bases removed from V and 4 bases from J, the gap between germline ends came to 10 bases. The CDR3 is CSATRAVNEKLFF. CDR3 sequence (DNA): TGCAGTGCTACACGCGCCGTTAATGAAAAACTGTTTTTT.

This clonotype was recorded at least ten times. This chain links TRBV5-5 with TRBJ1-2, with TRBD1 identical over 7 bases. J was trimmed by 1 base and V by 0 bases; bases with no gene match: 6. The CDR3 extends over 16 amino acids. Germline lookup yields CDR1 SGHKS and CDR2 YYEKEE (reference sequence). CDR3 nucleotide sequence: TGTGCCAGCAGCTTGGAGTTGCCAGGGGGTAACTATGGCTACACCTTC. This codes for CASSLELPGGNYGYTF. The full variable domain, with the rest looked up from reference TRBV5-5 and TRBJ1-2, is DAGVTQSPTHLIKTRGQQVTLRCSPISGHKSVSWYQQVLGQGPQFIFQYYEKEERGRGNFPDRFSARQFPNYSSELNVNALLLGDSALYLCASSLELPGGNYGYTFGSGTRLTVV.

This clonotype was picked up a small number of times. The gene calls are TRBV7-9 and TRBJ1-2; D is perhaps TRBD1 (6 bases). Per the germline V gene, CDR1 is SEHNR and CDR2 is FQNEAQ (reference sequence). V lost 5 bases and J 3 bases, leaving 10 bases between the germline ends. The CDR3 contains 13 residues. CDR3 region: CASSQTGYYGYTF. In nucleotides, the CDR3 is TGTGCCAGCAGCCAGACAGGATACTATGGCTACACCTTC.

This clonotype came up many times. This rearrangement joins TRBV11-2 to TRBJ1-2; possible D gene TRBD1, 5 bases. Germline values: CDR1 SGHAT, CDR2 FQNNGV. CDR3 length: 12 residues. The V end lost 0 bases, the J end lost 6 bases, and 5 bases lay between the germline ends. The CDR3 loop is CASSLEGDGYTF. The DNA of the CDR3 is TGTGCCAGCAGCTTAGAAGGGGATGGCTACACCTTC.

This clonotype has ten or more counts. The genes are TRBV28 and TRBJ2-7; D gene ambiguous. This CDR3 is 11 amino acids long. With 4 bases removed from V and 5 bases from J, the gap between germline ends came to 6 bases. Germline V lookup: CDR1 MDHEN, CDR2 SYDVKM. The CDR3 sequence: CASSYSNEQYF. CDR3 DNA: TGTGCCAGCAGTTATTCTAACGAGCAGTACTTC. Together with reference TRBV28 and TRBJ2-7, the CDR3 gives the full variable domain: DVKVTQSSRYLVKRTGEKVFLECVQDMDHENMFWYRQDPGLGLRLIYFSYDVKMKEKGDIPEGYSVSREKKERFSLILESASTNQTSMYLCASSYSNEQYFGPGTRLTVT.

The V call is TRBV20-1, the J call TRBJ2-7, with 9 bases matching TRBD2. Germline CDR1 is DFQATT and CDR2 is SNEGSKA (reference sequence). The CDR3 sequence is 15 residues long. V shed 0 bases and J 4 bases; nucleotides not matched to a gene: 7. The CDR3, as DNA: TGCAGTGCTAGAGATAGGGCGGGAGGGCCTTACGAGCAGTACTTC. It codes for CSARDRAGGPYEQYF.

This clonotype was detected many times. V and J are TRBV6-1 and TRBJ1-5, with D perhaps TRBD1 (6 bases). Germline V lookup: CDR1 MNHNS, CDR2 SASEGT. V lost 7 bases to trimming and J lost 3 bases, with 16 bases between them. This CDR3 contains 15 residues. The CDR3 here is CASTEGGWANQPQHF. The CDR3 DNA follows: TGTGCCAGCACCGAGGGGGGTTGGGCCAATCAGCCCCAGCATTTT.

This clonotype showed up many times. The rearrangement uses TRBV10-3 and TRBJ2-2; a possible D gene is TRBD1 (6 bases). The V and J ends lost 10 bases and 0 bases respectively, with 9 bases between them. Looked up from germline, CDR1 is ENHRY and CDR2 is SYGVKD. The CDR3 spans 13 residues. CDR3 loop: CATRDTNTGELFF. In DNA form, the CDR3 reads TGTGCCACCAGGGACACGAACACCGGGGAGCTGTTTTTT.

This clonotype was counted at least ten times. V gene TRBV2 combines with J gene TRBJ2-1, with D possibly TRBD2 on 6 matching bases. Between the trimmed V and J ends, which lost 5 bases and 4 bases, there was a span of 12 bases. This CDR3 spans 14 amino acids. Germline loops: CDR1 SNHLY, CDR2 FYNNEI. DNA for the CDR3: TGTGCCAGCAGTTTATCTAGCGTGTACAATGAGCAGTTCTTC. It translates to CASSLSSVYNEQFF.

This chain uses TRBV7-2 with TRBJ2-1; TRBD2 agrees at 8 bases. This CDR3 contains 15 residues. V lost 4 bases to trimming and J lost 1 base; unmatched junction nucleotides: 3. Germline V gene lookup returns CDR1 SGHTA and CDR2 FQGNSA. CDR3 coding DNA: TGTGCCAGCAGCTCCGGGAGGGGGTCCTACAATGAGCAGTTCTTC. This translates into CASSSGRGSYNEQFF. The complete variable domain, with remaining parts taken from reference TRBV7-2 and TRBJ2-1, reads GAGVSQSPSNKVTEKGKDVELRCDPISGHTALYWYRQSLGQGLEFLIYFQGNSAPDKSGLPSDRFSAERTGGSVSTLTIQRTQQEDSAVYLCASSSGRGSYNEQFFGPGTRLTVL.

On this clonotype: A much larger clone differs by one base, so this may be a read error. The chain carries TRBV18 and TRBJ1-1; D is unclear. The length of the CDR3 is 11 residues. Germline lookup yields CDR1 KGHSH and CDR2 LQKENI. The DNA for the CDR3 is TGTACCAGCTCAGGCGGGACTGAAGCTTTCTTT. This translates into CTSSGGTEAFF.

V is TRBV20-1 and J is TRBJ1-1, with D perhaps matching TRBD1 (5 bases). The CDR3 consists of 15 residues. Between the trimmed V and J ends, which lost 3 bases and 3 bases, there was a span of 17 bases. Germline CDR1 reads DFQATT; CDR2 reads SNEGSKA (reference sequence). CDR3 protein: CSARGDPWGYTEAFF. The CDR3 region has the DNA TGCAGTGCTAGGGGGGACCCCTGGGGCTACACTGAAGCTTTCTTT.

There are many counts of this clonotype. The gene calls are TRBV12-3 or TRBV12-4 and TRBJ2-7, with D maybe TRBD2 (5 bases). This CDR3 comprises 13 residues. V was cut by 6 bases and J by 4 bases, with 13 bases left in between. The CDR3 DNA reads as TGTGCCAGCAGCCGGATCCCGGGGTACGAGCAGTACTTC. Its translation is CASSRIPGYEQYF.

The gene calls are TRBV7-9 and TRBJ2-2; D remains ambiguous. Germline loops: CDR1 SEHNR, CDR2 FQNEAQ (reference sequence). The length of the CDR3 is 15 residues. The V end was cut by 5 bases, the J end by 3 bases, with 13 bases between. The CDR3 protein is CASSDLVADTGELFF. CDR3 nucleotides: TGTGCCAGCAGCGATCTAGTTGCGGACACCGGGGAGCTGTTTTTT.

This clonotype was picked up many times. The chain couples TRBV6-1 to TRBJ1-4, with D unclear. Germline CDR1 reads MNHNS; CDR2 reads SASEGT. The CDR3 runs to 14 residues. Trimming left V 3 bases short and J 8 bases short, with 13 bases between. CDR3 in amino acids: CASSDHLDGEKLFF. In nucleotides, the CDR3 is TGTGCCAGCAGTGACCACTTGGACGGGGAAAAACTGTTTTTT.

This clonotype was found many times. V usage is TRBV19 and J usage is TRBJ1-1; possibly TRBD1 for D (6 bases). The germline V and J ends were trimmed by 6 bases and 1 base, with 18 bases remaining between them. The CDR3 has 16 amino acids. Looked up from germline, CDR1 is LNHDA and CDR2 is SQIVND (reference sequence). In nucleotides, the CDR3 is TGTGCCAGTAGCCACCCCCCCACAGGGACGAACACTGAAGCTTTCTTT. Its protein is CASSHPPTGTNTEAFF.

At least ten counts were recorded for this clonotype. This CDR3 reads CASSLGNPNYGYTF. In nucleotides, the CDR3 is TGTGCCAGCAGTCTAGGGAACCCTAACTATGGCTACACCTTC. The chain combines TRBV7-2 with TRBJ1-2; D call uncertain. V shed 6 bases and J shed 0 bases, with 11 bases lying between them. This CDR3 has 14 amino acids. Germline CDR1 is SGHTA and CDR2 is FQGNSA.

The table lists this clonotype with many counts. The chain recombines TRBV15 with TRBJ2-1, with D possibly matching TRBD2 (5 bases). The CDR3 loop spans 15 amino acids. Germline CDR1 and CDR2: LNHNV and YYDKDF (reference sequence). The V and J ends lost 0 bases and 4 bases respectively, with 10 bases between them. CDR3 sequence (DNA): TGTGCCACCAGCAGAGATATGGGAGATTACAATGAGCAGTTCTTC. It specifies CATSRDMGDYNEQFF. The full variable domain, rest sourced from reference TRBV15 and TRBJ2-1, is DAMVIQNPRYQVTQFGKPVTLSCSQTLNHNVMYWYQQKSSQAPKLLFHYYDKDFNNEADTPDNFQSRRPNTSFCFLDIRSPGLGDTAMYLCATSRDMGDYNEQFFGPGTRLTVL.

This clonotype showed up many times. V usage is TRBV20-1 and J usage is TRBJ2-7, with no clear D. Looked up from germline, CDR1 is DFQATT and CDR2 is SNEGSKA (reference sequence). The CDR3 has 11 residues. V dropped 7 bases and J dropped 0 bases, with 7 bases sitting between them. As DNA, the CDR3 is TGCAGTGGCGGCAGCTCCTACGAGCAGTACTTC. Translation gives CSGGSSYEQYF.